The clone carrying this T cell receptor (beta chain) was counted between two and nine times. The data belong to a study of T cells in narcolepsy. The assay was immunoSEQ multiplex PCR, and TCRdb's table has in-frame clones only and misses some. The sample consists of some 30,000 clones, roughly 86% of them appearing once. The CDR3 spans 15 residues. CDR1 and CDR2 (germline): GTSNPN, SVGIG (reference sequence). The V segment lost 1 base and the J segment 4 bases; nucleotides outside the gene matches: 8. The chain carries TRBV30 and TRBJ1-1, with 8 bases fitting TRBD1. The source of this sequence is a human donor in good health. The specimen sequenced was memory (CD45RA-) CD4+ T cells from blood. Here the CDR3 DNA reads TGTGCCTGGAGTGCCCAAGACAGGGGAATCACTGAAGCTTTCTTT. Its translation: CAWSAQDRGITEAFF.